Following are 15 T cell receptor beta chains from one sample sequenced in a study of blood T cell repertoires in COVID-19. TCRdb's copy holds only in-frame clones and misses some; the assay was immunoSEQ multiplex PCR. The sample has 150,000 to 200,000 clones, 80% to 90% seen once. Sequencing used peripheral blood. These receptors were collected from a human donor in a cohort sampled during active COVID-19.

The genes are TRBV2 and TRBJ2-7; TRBD2 aligns across 10 bases. Trimming removed 6 bases from V and 5 bases from J; junction bases left unmatched: 7. From germline, CDR1 is SNHLY and CDR2 FYNNEI. The CDR3 runs to 14 residues. Here the CDR3 DNA reads TGTGCCAGCAGGGATAGCGGGAGGTTCCACGAGCAGTACTTC. Amino acids: CASRDSGRFHEQYF.

The chain combines TRBV19 with TRBJ2-2; no clear D gene. Trimming left V 9 bases short and J 6 bases short, with 17 bases between. CDR1 and CDR2 from the germline V gene are LNHDA and SQIVND (reference sequence). This CDR3 is built from 14 residues. CDR3 amino acids: CASRSGSVPGELFF. The CDR3 DNA sequence: TGTGCCAGCCGGAGTGGGTCGGTCCCCGGGGAGCTGTTTTTT.

V usage is TRBV28 and J usage is TRBJ2-4; 8 bases fit TRBD1. The CDR3 contains 13 residues. Trimming at V came to 3 bases and at J to 9 bases, leaving 4 bases not matched to a gene. Germline V CDR1 and CDR2: MDHEN, SYDVKM. In DNA, the CDR3 is TGTGCCAGCAGTTTCCCAGGGGGCATCATTCAGTACTTC. Translation gives CASSFPGGIIQYF.

The chain recombines TRBV18 with TRBJ1-1; 12 nucleotides match TRBD1. Germline CDR1 KGHSH, CDR2 LQKENI. The V gene end was trimmed by 4 bases and the J gene end by 4 bases; junction bases not matched to a gene: 4. The CDR3 has 15 amino acids. In DNA form, the CDR3 reads TGTGCCAGCTCACAAGGGACAGGGGGCGGCACTGAAGCTTTCTTT. This codes for CASSQGTGGGTEAFF.

V and J are TRBV6-6 and TRBJ1-4; D perhaps matches TRBD1 (5 bases). This CDR3 is 14 amino acids long. The germline V gene has CDR1 MNHNY and CDR2 SVGAGI (reference sequence). V was shortened by 2 bases and J by 7 bases, with 11 bases between the two germline ends. The CDR3 loop reads CASSYGQGGEKLFF. CDR3 DNA: TGTGCCAGCAGTTACGGGCAGGGAGGTGAAAAACTGTTTTTT.

The genes are TRBV20-1 and TRBJ1-2; tentatively, D is TRBD1 (5 bases). This CDR3 spans 14 amino acids. With 3 bases removed from V and 8 bases from J, the gap between germline ends came to 19 bases. From germline, CDR1 is DFQATT and CDR2 SNEGSKA (reference sequence). CDR3 DNA sequence: TGCAGTGCTAGTCCCCAGGGTGGTGGTAGCGGCTACACCTTC. Its translation: CSASPQGGGSGYTF.

The V call is TRBV2, the J call TRBJ2-3; 10 nucleotides align to TRBD1. Per germline, CDR1 SNHLY and CDR2 FYNNEI. V was clipped by 4 bases and J by 0 bases; unmatched bases: 10. The CDR3 contains 18 residues. In DNA, the CDR3 is TGTGCCAGCAGTGCCCGGCGCGGGACAGGGGACAGCACAGATACGCAGTATTTT. Its protein product is CASSARRGTGDSTDTQYF.

The rearrangement joins TRBV15 to TRBJ1-1, with D unresolved. CDR3 length: 13 amino acids. The V gene's germline CDR1 is LNHNV and CDR2 YYDKDF (reference sequence). With 3 bases removed from V and 8 bases from J, the gap between germline ends came to 13 bases. CDR3 sequence reads: CATSSDGRREAFF. The CDR3 coding sequence is TGTGCCACCAGCAGTGATGGCCGCAGAGAAGCTTTCTTT.

The chain links TRBV18 to TRBJ1-1; 12 nucleotides align to TRBD1. Germline lookup yields CDR1 KGHSH and CDR2 LQKENI. The CDR3 has 17 residues. The ends lost 6 bases at V and 3 bases at J; junction bases unmatched: 11. The CDR3 region is CASSLGGQGARYTEAFF. CDR3 in DNA: TGTGCCAGCTCCCTCGGGGGACAGGGGGCGAGGTACACTGAAGCTTTCTTT.

The chain has TRBV7-2 and TRBJ1-1; TRBD1 might be the D (5 bases). The V end lost 3 bases, the J end lost 1 base, and 18 bases lay between the germline ends. The CDR3 covers 17 residues. CDR1 SGHTA and CDR2 FQGNSA come from the germline V gene. CDR3 sequence: CASSFSTAPPGNTEAFF. CDR3 nucleotide sequence: TGTGCCAGCAGCTTTTCGACAGCCCCCCCTGGGAACACTGAAGCTTTCTTT.

The chain has TRBV6-6 and TRBJ2-2; a weak D match, TRBD1 (6 bases). CDR3 length: 14 amino acids. Trimming cost V 10 bases and J 5 bases, with 17 bases left between them. From germline, CDR1 is MNHNY and CDR2 SVGAGI (reference sequence). In nucleotides, the CDR3 is TGTGCCACCATACCCAGGGGCGTAACCGGGGAGCTGTTTTTT. This sequence encodes CATIPRGVTGELFF.

The chain couples TRBV19 to TRBJ2-7; D is perhaps TRBD1 (6 bases). The V end was cut by 5 bases, the J end by 1 base, with 21 bases between. The germline V gene has CDR1 LNHDA and CDR2 SQIVND (reference sequence). The CDR3 sequence is 17 residues long. The CDR3 nucleotides are TGTGCCAGTAGTGTCAACCTTGTGGGGACACCTTCCTACGAGCAGTACTTC. Protein: CASSVNLVGTPSYEQYF.

The rearrangement uses TRBV7-9 and TRBJ2-2; D not resolved. V was cut by 5 bases and J by 5 bases, with 9 bases left in between. Germline CDR1 and CDR2: SEHNR and FQNEAQ (reference sequence). This CDR3 has 13 amino acids. The CDR3 DNA reads as TGTGCCAGCAGCCTCGAACAGACCGGGGAGCTGTTTTTT. Protein product: CASSLEQTGELFF.

This clone appeared a single time. The J gene is TRBJ2-6, the V gene TRBV6-2 or TRBV6-3; 9 bases fit TRBD1. J was trimmed by 9 bases and V by 4 bases; bases with no gene match: 10. The length of the CDR3 is 16 residues. Germline CDR1 MNHEY, CDR2 SVGEGT. DNA of the CDR3: TGTGCCAGCAGTTCAAACACTGGACAGGGGATCAACGTCCTGACTTTC. Amino acid sequence: CASSSNTGQGINVLTF.

The chain recombines TRBV19 with TRBJ2-7, with a weak D call TRBD1 (6 bases). Per the germline V gene, CDR1 is LNHDA and CDR2 is SQIVND (reference sequence). This CDR3 comprises 11 residues. V lost 8 bases and J lost 6, with 11 bases in between. CDR3 residues: CASSTGPEQYF. CDR3 in DNA: TGTGCCAGTTCCACAGGGCCCGAGCAGTACTTC.